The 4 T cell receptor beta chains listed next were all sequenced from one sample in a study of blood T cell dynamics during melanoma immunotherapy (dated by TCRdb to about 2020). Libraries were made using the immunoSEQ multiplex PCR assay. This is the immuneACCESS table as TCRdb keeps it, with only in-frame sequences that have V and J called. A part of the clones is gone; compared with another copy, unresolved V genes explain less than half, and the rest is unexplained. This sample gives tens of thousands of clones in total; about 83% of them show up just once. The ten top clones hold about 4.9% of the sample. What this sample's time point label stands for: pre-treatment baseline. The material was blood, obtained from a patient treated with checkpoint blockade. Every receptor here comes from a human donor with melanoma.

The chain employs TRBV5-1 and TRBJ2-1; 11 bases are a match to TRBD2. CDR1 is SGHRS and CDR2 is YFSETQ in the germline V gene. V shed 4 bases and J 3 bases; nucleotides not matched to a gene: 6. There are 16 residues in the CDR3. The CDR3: CASSPDTSGGYNEQFF. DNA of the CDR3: TGCGCCAGCAGCCCCGATACTAGCGGGGGCTACAATGAGCAGTTCTTC.

CDR3 DNA sequence: TGTGCCAGCAGCTTAACGAAGGTAGCGGGAGGCGTGGAGACCCAGTACTTC. Translation: CASSLTKVAGGVETQYF. The chain carries TRBV11-2 and TRBJ2-5; 10 bases agree with TRBD2. Looked up from germline, CDR1 is SGHAT and CDR2 is FQNNGV. The V segment lost 2 bases and the J segment 5 bases; nucleotides outside the gene matches: 11. The CDR3 has 17 amino acids.

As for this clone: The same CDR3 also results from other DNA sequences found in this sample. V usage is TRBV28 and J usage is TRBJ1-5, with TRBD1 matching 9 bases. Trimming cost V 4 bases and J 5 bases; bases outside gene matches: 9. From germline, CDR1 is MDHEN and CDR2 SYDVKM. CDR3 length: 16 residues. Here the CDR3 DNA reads TGTGCCAGCAGTTCAACTCCGGGACAGGGCTATCAGCCCCAGCATTTT. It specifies CASSSTPGQGYQPQHF.

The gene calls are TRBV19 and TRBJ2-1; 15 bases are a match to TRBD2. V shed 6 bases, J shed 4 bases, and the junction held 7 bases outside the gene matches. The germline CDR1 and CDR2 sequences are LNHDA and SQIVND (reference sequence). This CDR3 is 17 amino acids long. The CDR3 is CASRQRTSGRGYNEQFF. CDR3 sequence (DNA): TGTGCCAGTAGACAAAGGACTAGCGGGAGGGGGTACAATGAGCAGTTCTTC. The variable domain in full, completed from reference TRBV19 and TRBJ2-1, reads DGGITQSPKYLFRKEGQNVTLSCEQNLNHDAMYWYRQDPGQGLRLIYYSQIVNDFQKGDIAEGYSVSREKKESFPLTVTSAQKNPTAFYLCASRQRTSGRGYNEQFFGPGTRLTVL.